The rows below give T cell receptor beta chains drawn from one sample of a study of blood T cell repertoires in COVID-19. The repertoire was sequenced with immunoSEQ multiplex PCR; TCRdb's copy has only in-frame clones and lacks some. The data hold around 64,000 clones, with around 86% observed a single time. The sequencing input was peripheral blood. The receptors come from a human donor in a cohort sampled during active COVID-19. The CDR3 runs from the conserved cysteine through the conserved F or W. D genes are given only for firm matches. Part of the rows lack a size; the others show once, few, many or a class for expanded clones.

v_gene	abundance	j_gene	d_gene	CDR3nt	CDR3aa
TRBV14	.	TRBJ2-4	TRBD2	TGTGCCAGCAGCCAACTTGTCCTAGCGGGGGGGCCTAGTCCCAAAAACATTCAGTACTTC	CASSQLVLAGGPSPKNIQYF
TRBV5-6	few	TRBJ1-5	TRBD1	TGTGCCAGCAGCCAACAGGGGGGGCGTGGGCCCCAGCATTTT	CASSQQGGRGPQHF
TRBV2	.	TRBJ2-7	TRBD2	TGTGCCAGCAGTGAGGTGGAGCTAGCGGGGGGCAGCTCCTACGAGCAGTACTTC	CASSEVELAGGSSYEQYF
TRBV9	.	TRBJ2-3	TRBD2	TGTGCCAGCAGCGCTCGCGTAAGCGGGGGGAACACAGATACGCAGTATTTT	CASSARVSGGNTDTQYF
TRBV30	once	TRBJ1-5	.	TGTGCCTGGAGTGTATCCCAGAACAATCAGCCCCAGCATTTT	CAWSVSQNNQPQHF
TRBV25-1	.	TRBJ2-5	TRBD1	TGTGCCAGCTCCAAGACAGGGTGGCACCAAGAGACCCAGTACTTC	CASSKTGWHQETQYF
TRBV29-1	few	TRBJ2-1	TRBD2	TGCAGCGTTGAGATCCTGACTAGCGGGGGGCTGAGCTCCTACAATGAGCAGTTCTTC	CSVEILTSGGLSSYNEQFF
TRBV6-5	.	TRBJ1-2	TRBD1	TGTGCCAGCAGTTTCGACAGGGGGCGTGATGGCTACACCTTC	CASSFDRGRDGYTF
TRBV11-2	many	TRBJ1-3	.	TGTGCCAGCAGCTTAGGGACAGCTGGAAACACCATATATTTT	CASSLGTAGNTIYF
TRBV7-2	.	TRBJ2-2	TRBD1	TGTGCCAGCAGCTACAGGGGCGTCGTTTTTACCGGGGAGCTGTTTTTT	CASSYRGVVFTGELFF
TRBV5-1	few	TRBJ1-1	.	TGCGCCAGCAGCTTGGAACAGGGCAGGACTGAAGCTTTCTTT	CASSLEQGRTEAFF
TRBV18	once	TRBJ2-1	.	TGTGCCAGCTCACCCCAAACGGGGGCCTACAATGAGCAGTTCTTC	CASSPQTGAYNEQFF
TRBV5-4	.	TRBJ2-7	.	TGTGCCAGCAGCTTCGAGAACTCCTACGAGCAGTACTTC	CASSFENSYEQYF
TRBV3-1/TRBV3-2	.	TRBJ1-4	.	TGTGCCAGCAGGAAGGGGAGGGATGAAAAACTGTTTTTT	CASRKGRDEKLFF
TRBV30	many	TRBJ1-2	.	TGTGCCTGGAGTGTAAGAGGCTATGGCTACACCTTC	CAWSVRGYGYTF
TRBV5-6	.	TRBJ1-6	.	TGTGCCAGCACCTACAGGGCCTATAATTCACCCCTCCACTTT	CASTYRAYNSPLHF
TRBV5-1	.	TRBJ1-4	TRBD1	TGCGCCAGCAGCTTGGGACAGGGTAGTCCAACTAATGAAAAACTGTTTTTT	CASSLGQGSPTNEKLFF
TRBV19	.	TRBJ1-1	TRBD1	TGTGCCAGTAGTATAAGGATGGACAGGCCGAACACTGAAGCTTTCTTT	CASSIRMDRPNTEAFF
TRBV2	.	TRBJ2-3	.	TGTGCCAGCGCGGGACGGTATAGCACAGATACGCAGTATTTT	CASAGRYSTDTQYF
TRBV27	once	TRBJ2-3	TRBD1	TGTGCCAGCAGTTTACTCGGATCGGGACAGGGAATGATCACAGATACGCAGTATTTT	CASSLLGSGQGMITDTQYF
TRBV6-5	.	TRBJ1-1	.	TGTGCCAGCAGTCACCCATACCAGGGGCCCGCTGAAGCTTTCTTT	CASSHPYQGPAEAFF
TRBV10-2	.	TRBJ1-3	TRBD1	TGCGCCAGCAGTGAGTCGGGACAGGGGTACGGAAACACCATATATTTT	CASSESGQGYGNTIYF
TRBV11-1	.	TRBJ2-5	TRBD2	TGTGCCAGCAGCGGAGGACTAGCGGAATTCCAAGAGACCCAGTACTTC	CASSGGLAEFQETQYF
TRBV2	once	TRBJ1-1	.	TGTGCCAGCAGTGAAAGCGGCCTGGGGACTGAAGCTTTCTTT	CASSESGLGTEAFF
TRBV5-1	.	TRBJ2-2	TRBD1	TGCGCCAGCAGCTTGGCCGGAGGACAGGGGACAGGGGAGCTGTTTTTT	CASSLAGGQGTGELFF
TRBV5-5	once	TRBJ2-7	TRBD2	TGTGCCAGCAGCTCCCTCGTAGCGGGGGCCTCCGAGCAGTACTTC	CASSSLVAGASEQYF
TRBV28	.	TRBJ1-2	TRBD1	TGTGCCAGCAGTCCTGGACAGGGGGTCAGCTATGGCTACACCTTC	CASSPGQGVSYGYTF
TRBV18	.	TRBJ1-4	TRBD1	TGTGCCAGCGGGACAGGGATCAATGAAAAACTGTTTTTT	CASGTGINEKLFF
TRBV25-1	.	TRBJ2-1	.	TGTGCCAGCAGTGACACTAAGCAGGGATCGAATGAGCAGTTCTTC	CASSDTKQGSNEQFF
TRBV7-2	few	TRBJ2-5	TRBD2	TGTGCCAGCAGCTTAGCCCTTCGACTAGCGGGGGACCAAGAGACCCAGTACTTC	CASSLALRLAGDQETQYF
TRBV11-2	.	TRBJ2-5	.	TGTGCCAGCAGCTTAGGGACAAAGTACCAAGAGACCCAGTACTTC	CASSLGTKYQETQYF
TRBV5-1	.	TRBJ2-5	.	TGCGCCAGCAGCTTGGTGGGGGGACAAGAGACCCAGTACTTC	CASSLVGGQETQYF
TRBV19	.	TRBJ2-7	TRBD1	TGTGCCAGTAGTATAGGACAGGGGGTATCCTACGAGCAGTACTTC	CASSIGQGVSYEQYF
TRBV18	once	TRBJ2-7	TRBD1	TGTGCCAGCTCACTCCTACCCGGGACAGACGAGCAGTACTTC	CASSLLPGTDEQYF
TRBV7-2	.	TRBJ1-1	.	TGTGCCAGCAGCTTGGCAGGAATGAACACTGAAGCTTTCTTT	CASSLAGMNTEAFF
TRBV5-1	once	TRBJ2-7	.	TGCGCCAGCAGCCACCGTATCCTGGGGCAGGGGCGCTACGAGCAGTACTTC	CASSHRILGQGRYEQYF
TRBV6-5	.	TRBJ2-1	.	TGTGCCAGCAATACAGGGAGAAGTTACAATGAGCAGTTCTTC	CASNTGRSYNEQFF
TRBV25-1	.	TRBJ1-1	.	TGTGCCAGCAGCGCCGGCTGGGGGGTGAACACTGAAGCTTTCTTT	CASSAGWGVNTEAFF
TRBV6-6	.	TRBJ1-1	TRBD1	TGTGCCAGCACCGTGACAGGGATCTCGACTGAAGCTTTCTTT	CASTVTGISTEAFF
TRBV5-4	.	TRBJ2-7	TRBD2	TGTGCCAGCAGCCCCGGGACTAGCGGGGAGTACGAGCAGTACTTC	CASSPGTSGEYEQYF
TRBV4-2	.	TRBJ2-3	TRBD2	TGTGCCAGCAGCCAAGCGGGGGGGCCGGGCACAGATACGCAGTATTTT	CASSQAGGPGTDTQYF
TRBV5-5	.	TRBJ2-5	.	TGTGCCAGCAGCTTGGAGGCGGGCAAAGAGACCCAGTACTTC	CASSLEAGKETQYF
TRBV12-5	.	TRBJ1-2	.	TGTGCTAGTGGTACATGGACAGAGAACTATGGCTACACCTTC	CASGTWTENYGYTF
TRBV12-2	.	TRBJ1-1	.	TGTGCAAGTCGCTTTTTGGCGAACACTGAAGCTTTCTTT	CASRFLANTEAFF
TRBV7-2	once	TRBJ2-7	TRBD2	TGTGCCAGCAGCTACCGAGCGGGGGGCTACGAGCAGTACTTC	CASSYRAGGYEQYF
TRBV2	once	TRBJ2-3	TRBD1	TGTGCCAGCAAATCCACAGGGGGCGCTGGCACAGATACGCAGTATTTT	CASKSTGGAGTDTQYF
TRBV15	few	TRBJ1-2	TRBD1	TGTGCCACCAGCAGGGACAGGGGTTCCTATGGCTACACCTTC	CATSRDRGSYGYTF
TRBV12-3/TRBV12-4	.	TRBJ1-1	.	TGTGCCAGCAGTTTCAGGCTTAACACTGAAGCTTTCTTT	CASSFRLNTEAFF
TRBV5-1	.	TRBJ2-3	TRBD2	TGCGCCAGCAGCACGGGACTAGCGGGGGCCACAGATACGCAGTATTTT	CASSTGLAGATDTQYF
TRBV5-4	.	TRBJ1-4	.	TGTGCCAGCAGCGAACCGGGAGGGTTTAATGAAAAACTGTTTTTT	CASSEPGGFNEKLFF
TRBV21-1	.	TRBJ1-6	.	TGTGCCAGCTCGGGACACATGTCACCCCTCCACTTT	CASSGHMSPLHF
TRBV12-5	.	TRBJ2-7	.	TGTGCTAGTGGCCCTGGGACTGTTAACGAGCAGTACTTC	CASGPGTVNEQYF
TRBV9	.	TRBJ1-6	.	TGTGCCAGCAGCGCCTTGGCTAATTCACCCCTCCACTTT	CASSALANSPLHF
TRBV19	.	TRBJ1-5	.	TGTGCCAGTAATCGAGGGGACTATAGCAATCAGCCCCAGCATTTT	CASNRGDYSNQPQHF
TRBV7-2	.	TRBJ2-2	TRBD1	TGTGCCAGCAGCCGGGACAGTCTTTCTACCGGGGAGCTGTTTTTT	CASSRDSLSTGELFF
TRBV18	few	TRBJ1-4	.	TGTGCCAGCTCCCCAGACATTAATGAAAAACTGTTTTTT	CASSPDINEKLFF
TRBV3-1/TRBV3-2	.	TRBJ2-1	TRBD2	TGTGCCAGCAGCCACAGCGGGGGGGCGCGGTACGATGAGCAGTTCTTC	CASSHSGGARYDEQFF
TRBV10-3	few	TRBJ1-5	.	TGTGCGAGCGCCGGGGGGTATAGCAATCAGCCCCAGCATTTT	CASAGGYSNQPQHF